The clone carrying this T cell receptor beta chain appeared a single time. Its specificity is unknown. The data derive from a study of cytomegalovirus exposure and HLA in healthy donors. Notes on the study in general: Under in vitro conditions, three CMV-associated chains were confirmed as specific for CMV antigens.

PCR used 60 Vbeta primers and 13 Jbeta primers. The table came from immunoSEQ multiplex PCR; TCRdb's copy has only in-frame clones and leaves some out. The data hold roughly 90,000 clones, with around 84% observed a single time. This TCR came from a woman aged 40 to 50 in good health and CMV-seropositive. Sequenced sample: PBMCs.

The chain's CDR3 is CASSRGLPPNTEAFF. The CDR3 DNA follows: TGCGCCAGCAGCCGGGGACTGCCTCCGAACACTGAAGCTTTCTTT. The V and J genes are TRBV5-1 and TRBJ1-1; D perhaps matches TRBD1 (5 bases). The CDR3 runs 15 residues. The germline V gene encodes CDR1 SGHRS and CDR2 YFSETQ. Trimming shortened V by 4 bases and J by 1 base, and 14 bases separated the two germline ends.